Listed below are T cell receptor beta chains from one sample, sequenced in a study of T cells after somatic rescue of genetic block. Using immunoSEQ multiplex PCR, the repertoire was profiled, and TCRdb retains in-frame clones only, with some absent. This table has 110,000 or so clones, under 95% appearing once. Sequencing was carried out using peripheral blood mononuclear cells (PBMCs). These receptor sequences come from a woman younger than 30. Each CDR3 is given with its conserved first and last residue. The D gene is left open where the match is weak. Not all rows give a size; the values are once, few, many and, for expanded clones, a class.

v_gene: TRBV27; d_gene: -; j_gene: TRBJ2-5; abundance: -; CDR3aa: CASREVGKETQYF; CDR3nt: TGTGCCAGCAGGGAGGTTGGTAAAGAGACCCAGTACTTC
v_gene: TRBV5-1; d_gene: TRBD1; j_gene: TRBJ1-2; abundance: once; CDR3aa: CASSPGGIYGYTF; CDR3nt: TGCGCCAGCAGCCCAGGGGGGATCTATGGCTACACCTTC
v_gene: TRBV7-3; d_gene: -; j_gene: TRBJ2-1; abundance: -; CDR3aa: CASSPQPQKDEQFF; CDR3nt: TGTGCCAGCAGCCCCCAACCCCAGAAGGATGAGCAGTTCTTC
v_gene: TRBV4-3; d_gene: -; j_gene: TRBJ1-2; abundance: -; CDR3aa: CASSQDLFGAGYGYTF; CDR3nt: TGCGCCAGCAGCCAAGATCTGTTTGGCGCCGGCTATGGCTACACCTTC
v_gene: TRBV5-1; d_gene: TRBD1; j_gene: TRBJ1-4; abundance: -; CDR3aa: CASSLRTGDEKLFF; CDR3nt: TGCGCCAGCAGCTTAAGGACAGGGGACGAAAAACTGTTTTTT
v_gene: TRBV5-6; d_gene: -; j_gene: TRBJ1-2; abundance: -; CDR3aa: CASSPDSSYGYTF; CDR3nt: TGTGCCAGCAGCCCTGACAGTTCCTATGGCTACACCTTC
v_gene: TRBV25-1; d_gene: -; j_gene: TRBJ1-5; abundance: -; CDR3aa: CASSAGASSNQPQHF; CDR3nt: TGTGCCAGCAGTGCAGGGGCTTCTAGCAATCAGCCCCAGCATTTT
v_gene: TRBV18; d_gene: -; j_gene: TRBJ1-5; abundance: -; CDR3aa: CASSPLGGGFQPQHF; CDR3nt: TGTGCCAGCTCACCCCTGGGGGGAGGGTTCCAGCCCCAGCATTTT
v_gene: TRBV15; d_gene: -; j_gene: TRBJ1-4; abundance: -; CDR3aa: CATSSVRGAANEKLFF; CDR3nt: TGTGCCACCAGCAGTGTCCGAGGGGCGGCTAATGAAAAACTGTTTTTT
v_gene: TRBV5-8; d_gene: -; j_gene: TRBJ2-5; abundance: -; CDR3aa: CASSRGTRETQYF; CDR3nt: TGTGCCAGCAGTCGAGGGACACGGGAGACCCAGTACTTC
v_gene: TRBV7-2; d_gene: -; j_gene: TRBJ1-5; abundance: -; CDR3aa: CASSLALGPGQPQHF; CDR3nt: TGTGCCAGCAGCTTAGCTCTGGGGCCAGGTCAGCCCCAGCATTTT
v_gene: TRBV19; d_gene: TRBD1; j_gene: TRBJ1-2; abundance: once; CDR3aa: CASGTAGGYTF; CDR3nt: TGTGCCAGCGGGACAGCAGGGGGCTACACCTTC
v_gene: TRBV13; d_gene: TRBD1; j_gene: TRBJ1-2; abundance: -; CDR3aa: CASSLDRGFYGYTF; CDR3nt: TGTGCCAGCAGCCTGGACAGGGGCTTCTATGGCTACACCTTC
v_gene: TRBV7-8; d_gene: -; j_gene: TRBJ2-5; abundance: -; CDR3aa: CASSLGVETQYF; CDR3nt: TGTGCCAGCAGCTTAGGTGTAGAGACCCAGTACTTC
v_gene: TRBV4-2; d_gene: -; j_gene: TRBJ1-1; abundance: -; CDR3aa: CASSQASEMNTEAFF; CDR3nt: TGTGCCAGCAGCCAAGCAAGCGAGATGAACACTGAAGCTTTCTTT
v_gene: TRBV4-1; d_gene: -; j_gene: TRBJ1-1; abundance: -; CDR3aa: CASSQKVSDTEAFF; CDR3nt: TGCGCCAGCAGCCAAAAAGTCTCGGACACTGAAGCTTTCTTT
v_gene: TRBV5-5; d_gene: -; j_gene: TRBJ1-3; abundance: -; CDR3aa: CASSFEGGEGGTIYF; CDR3nt: TGTGCCAGCAGCTTCGAGGGGGGCGAGGGAGGCACCATATATTTT
v_gene: TRBV5-1; d_gene: -; j_gene: TRBJ1-1; abundance: once; CDR3aa: CASSWGTQNTEAFF; CDR3nt: TGCGCCAGCAGTTGGGGAACCCAGAACACTGAAGCTTTCTTT
v_gene: TRBV5-5; d_gene: TRBD1; j_gene: TRBJ1-4; abundance: -; CDR3aa: CASSRQDRGNEKLFF; CDR3nt: TGTGCCAGCAGCCGACAGGACAGGGGGAATGAAAAACTGTTTTTT
v_gene: TRBV29-1; d_gene: -; j_gene: TRBJ1-2; abundance: -; CDR3aa: CSVEEGQLGGYTF; CDR3nt: TGCAGCGTTGAGGAAGGCCAACTGGGGGGCTACACCTTC
v_gene: TRBV28; d_gene: -; j_gene: TRBJ2-5; abundance: -; CDR3aa: CASNTAPSGWETQYF; CDR3nt: TGTGCCAGCAACACAGCCCCTTCAGGGTGGGAGACCCAGTACTTC
v_gene: TRBV19; d_gene: TRBD1; j_gene: TRBJ1-1; abundance: -; CDR3aa: CASSKRQGINTEAFF; CDR3nt: TGTGCCAGTAGTAAACGACAGGGAATCAACACTGAAGCTTTCTTT
v_gene: TRBV28; d_gene: TRBD2; j_gene: TRBJ2-7; abundance: -; CDR3aa: CASSSSGGDSYEQYF; CDR3nt: TGTGCCAGCAGCTCGAGCGGGGGGGACTCCTACGAGCAGTACTTC
v_gene: TRBV28; d_gene: -; j_gene: TRBJ2-7; abundance: -; CDR3aa: CASSPRGEDYEQYF; CDR3nt: TGTGCCAGCAGTCCCCGGGGTGAGGACTACGAGCAGTACTTC